This T cell receptor beta chain stems from a study of cytomegalovirus exposure and HLA in healthy donors. Researchers ran the PCR with 60 Vbeta and 13 Jbeta primers. How the authors handled the data: There were about 80 million unique TCR beta chains by a later count, and approximately 12 million of them were shared. Assay used: immunoSEQ multiplex PCR; TCRdb lists only in-frame clones, some missing. That table is the source of V, J and clone size, and D and trimming were worked out from the DNA. The repertoire holds tens of thousands of clones, with about two thirds as singletons. Study observations and caveats: With later analysis, a missense DCLRE1C variant became linked to TCR beta V- and J-gene trimming. A prior analysis recorded that most TCR beta V segments were productive about 87% or about 30% of the time. Among donors in an Asian-associated ancestry cluster, a later analysis reportedly found fewer N-insertions than the approximately 700-donor mean.

Worth noting for this clone: Its cognate antigen is unknown.

V dropped 2 bases and J dropped 0 bases, with 9 bases sitting between them. Germline V gene data show CDR1 as MNHEY and CDR2 as SVGAGI. The CDR3 is 15 amino acids. This sequence was found in a woman in her thirties or forties in good health and CMV-seropositive. Sequenced input: PBMCs. The chain combines TRBV6-5 with TRBJ2-3; D possibly corresponds to TRBD1 (6 bases). The CDR3 loop reads CASSYRDISTDTQYF. CDR3 bases: TGTGCCAGCAGTTACCGGGACATTAGCACAGATACGCAGTATTTT.